This T cell receptor beta chain was recovered during a study of T cells in Graves' hyperthyroidism and ophthalmopathy. Notes on the study in general: From stable hyperthyroidism, ophthalmopathy was separated by a 13 V-J model.

Germline assignment: CDR1 SGHRS and CDR2 YFSETQ. The J segment lost 4 bases and the V segment lost 0 bases, leaving 5 bases of the junction unmatched. This CDR3 is built from 15 residues. This clonotype was seen just once. Its specificity is not known. Over 18 months, lack of ophthalmopathy progression marked Graves' hyperthyroidism as stable. The study excluded patients with uncontrolled infection, other autoimmune disease, pregnancy or lactation. The diagnoses drew upon clinical symptoms, serum thyroxine and TRAb, thyroid ultrasound and orbital computed tomography. RNA transcripts served as the template for amplifying TCR beta CDR3 regions. A set of HTBI primers served as the primers for a first-round RT-PCR of the TCR CDR3. Each CDR3 protein gets one entry after TCRdb re-called the multiplex PCR reads with MiXCR. In the table there are over 500,000 distinct CDR3 sequences, 14% of which are singletons.

This receptor was identified in a woman aged 40 to 49 with Graves' hyperthyroidism. The chain joins TRBV5-1 to TRBJ2-5, with TRBD2 matching 8 bases. Material for sequencing was blood. The chain's CDR3 is CASSLEREGRETQYF. The CDR3 region has the DNA TGCGCCAGCAGCTTGGAACGGGAGGGACGAGAGACCCAGTACTTC.